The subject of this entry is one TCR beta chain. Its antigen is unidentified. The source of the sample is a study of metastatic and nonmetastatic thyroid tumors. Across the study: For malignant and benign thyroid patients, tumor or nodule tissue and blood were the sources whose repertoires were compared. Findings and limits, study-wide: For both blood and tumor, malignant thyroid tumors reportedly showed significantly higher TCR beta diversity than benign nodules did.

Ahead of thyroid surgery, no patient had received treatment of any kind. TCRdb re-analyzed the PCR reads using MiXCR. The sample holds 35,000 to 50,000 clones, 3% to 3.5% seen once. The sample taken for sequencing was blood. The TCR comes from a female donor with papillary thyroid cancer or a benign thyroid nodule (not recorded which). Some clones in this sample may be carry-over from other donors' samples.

The chain's CDR3 is CASSLGGAGGTEAFF. The CDR3 DNA is TGTGCCAGCAGCTTGGGAGGGGCTGGCGGCACTGAAGCTTTCTTT. The chain joins TRBV5-4 to TRBJ1-1, with a tentative D call TRBD1 (5 bases). The CDR3 has 15 residues. Trimming shortened V by 0 bases and J by 4 bases, and 13 bases separated the two germline ends. Germline V lookup: CDR1 SGHNT, CDR2 YYREEE (reference sequence).